Presented here are 5 T cell receptor beta chains from one specimen sequenced in a study of blood T cell repertoires in COVID-19. The protocol was immunoSEQ multiplex PCR, while the TCRdb copy is restricted to in-frame clones and leaves out a portion. The repertoire consists of roughly 210,000 clones, with 88% occurring once and the leading ten covering about 1.8%. The sequenced material came from peripheral blood. These receptors originate from a man between 65 and 85 years old with acute or convalescent COVID-19.

This sequence joins TRBV6-6 and TRBJ1-1; D is undetermined. CDR1 and CDR2 from the germline V gene are MNHNY and SVGAGI (reference sequence). CDR3 length: 13 amino acids. V gave up 5 bases and J gave up 6 bases, with 13 bases separating them. CDR3 sequence reads: CASSPSGGAEAFF. CDR3 nucleotide sequence: TGTGCCAGCAGTCCTTCTGGCGGGGCTGAAGCTTTCTTT.

The rearrangement uses TRBV24-1 and TRBJ2-1, with TRBD1 as a possible D gene (6 bases). V lost 2 bases and J 6 bases, leaving 22 bases between the germline ends. The CDR3 contains 18 residues. The germline V gene encodes CDR1 KGHDR and CDR2 SFDVKD. CDR3 nucleotide sequence: TGTGCCACCAGTGATTCATCCCCCCGGACAGACCGGGTCAATGAGCAGTTCTTC. Translating gives CATSDSSPRTDRVNEQFF.

The rearrangement joins TRBV7-9 to TRBJ2-2; 9 positions match TRBD2. CDR3 size: 16 residues. Germline V gene lookup returns CDR1 SEHNR and CDR2 FQNEAQ (reference sequence). V shed 3 bases and J 0 bases; nucleotides not matched to a gene: 2. CDR3 loop: CASSFRLAANTGELFF. DNA for the CDR3: TGTGCCAGCAGCTTCCGACTAGCGGCGAACACCGGGGAGCTGTTTTTT.

For this clone: In the same sample, other DNA sequences code for this CDR3. The chain carries TRBV28 and TRBJ2-6; 8 bases agree with TRBD1. Germline V gene sequence: CDR1 MDHEN, CDR2 SYDVKM. V gave up 6 bases and J gave up 2 bases; unmatched junction bases: 3. This CDR3 region has 15 residues. CDR3 sequence reads: CASRSGGAGANVLTF. CDR3 coding DNA: TGTGCCAGCAGGTCAGGGGGCGCTGGGGCCAACGTCCTGACTTTC. The variable domain in full, with the rest retrieved from reference TRBV28 and TRBJ2-6, is DVKVTQSSRYLVKRTGEKVFLECVQDMDHENMFWYRQDPGLGLRLIYFSYDVKMKEKGDIPEGYSVSREKKERFSLILESASTNQTSMYLCASRSGGAGANVLTFGAGSRLTVL.

The genes are TRBV5-5 and TRBJ2-5, with a tentative D call TRBD2 (5 bases). CDR1 is SGHKS, CDR2 YYEKEE, per germline (reference sequence). Trimming took 4 bases from V and 3 from J, leaving 13 bases between them. The CDR3 runs to 14 residues. Here the CDR3 DNA reads TGTGCCAGCAGCCCCCGGGGTAGCGAAGAGACCCAGTACTTC. Translating gives CASSPRGSEETQYF.